The clone carrying this T cell receptor beta chain is identified as medium-sized (0.01 to 0.1%) from frequency. Its cognate antigen is unknown. The record originates from a study of cytomegalovirus exposure and HLA in healthy donors. The PCR ran on 60 Vbeta and 13 Jbeta primers. TCRdb's copy holds only in-frame clones and misses some; the assay was immunoSEQ multiplex PCR. The sample holds about 34,000 clones. Findings and limits, study-wide: High sensitivity and specificity were reportedly achieved when the classifier diagnosed cytomegalovirus status. Trimming of TCR beta V- and J-genes showed a link, identified in a later analysis, to a missense DCLRE1C variant.

This sequence originates from a human donor in good health. What was sequenced was PBMCs.

CDR3 bases: TGTGCCAGCAGTGAGGCGGGTCTAGGCTCTGGGGCCAACGTCCTGACTTTC. The encoded protein is CASSEAGLGSGANVLTF. The rearrangement links TRBV2 to TRBJ2-6; a possible D gene is TRBD2 (5 bases). V was clipped by 3 bases and J by 0 bases, with 12 bases between them. The length of the CDR3 is 17 residues. CDR1 is SNHLY and CDR2 is FYNNEI in the germline V gene.